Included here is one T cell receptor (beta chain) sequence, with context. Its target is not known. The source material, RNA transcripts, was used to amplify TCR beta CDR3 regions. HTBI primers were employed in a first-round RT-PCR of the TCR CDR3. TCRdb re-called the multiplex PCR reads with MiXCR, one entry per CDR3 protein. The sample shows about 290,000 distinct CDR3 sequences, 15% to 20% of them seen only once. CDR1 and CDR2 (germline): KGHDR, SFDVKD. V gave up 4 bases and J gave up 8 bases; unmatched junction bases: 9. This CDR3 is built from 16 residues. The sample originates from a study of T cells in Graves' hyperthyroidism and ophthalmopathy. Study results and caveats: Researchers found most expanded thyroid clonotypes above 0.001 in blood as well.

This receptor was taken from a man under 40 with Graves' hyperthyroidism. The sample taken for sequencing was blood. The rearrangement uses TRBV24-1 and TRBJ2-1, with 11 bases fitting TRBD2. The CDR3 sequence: CATSDSTSGSFDEQFF. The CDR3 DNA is TGTGCCACCAGTGACAGTACTAGCGGGAGTTTCGATGAGCAGTTCTTC.